This is a list of T cell receptor beta chains from one sample in a study of CD8 T cells in ankylosing spondylitis. In TCRdb, the 5' RACE reads were re-called with MiXCR into one record per CDR3 protein. This table holds around 490,000 distinct CDR3 sequences, about 5.4% found once. Sequenced sample: blood, either unsorted or a sorted T cell fraction (not recorded which). These receptors all come from a male donor with ankylosing spondylitis. Both conserved end residues are part of each CDR3. The D gene is left open where the match is weak. Clone size appears in some rows only: once, few, many, or a class for an expanded clone.

v_call	d_call	j_call	clone_size	cdr3_aa	cdr3_nt
TRBV5-1	TRBD2	TRBJ2-1	many	CASSPRGGSNRRSSYNEQFF	TGCGCCAGCAGCCCCCGCGGGGGATCGAATCGGAGGAGCTCCTACAATGAGCAGTTCTTC
TRBV5-5	.	TRBJ1-2	many	CASSPGSQKNYGYTF	TGTGCCAGCAGCCCCGGATCGCAAAAAAACTATGGCTACACCTTC
TRBV29-1	TRBD1	TRBJ2-5	many	CSVGGTGQETQYF	TGCAGCGTTGGTGGGACAGGGCAAGAGACCCAGTACTTC
TRBV10-3	.	TRBJ2-3	many	CAVTDRWSTDTQYF	TGTGCCGTGACAGACAGGTGGAGCACAGATACGCAGTATTTT
TRBV6-1	TRBD1	TRBJ1-3	.	CASSADRGASGNTIYF	TGTGCCAGCAGTGCGGACAGGGGGGCCTCTGGAAACACCATATATTTT
TRBV20-1	.	TRBJ2-3	many	CSARDASGSTDTQYF	TGCAGTGCTAGAGATGCCAGCGGGAGCACAGATACGCAGTATTTT
TRBV4-3	.	TRBJ2-3	many	CASSQRGFTDTQYF	TGCGCCAGCAGCCAACGGGGGTTCACAGATACGCAGTATTTT
TRBV18	.	TRBJ2-5	many	CASSPGGVRETQYF	TGTGCCAGCTCACCAGGAGGGGTCCGTGAGACCCAGTACTTC
TRBV5-1	TRBD1	TRBJ1-1	.	CPSSLGTGNTEAFF	TGCCCCAGCAGCCTCGGGACAGGGAACACTGAAGCTTTCTTT
TRBV5-1	.	TRBJ2-7	.	CASTEGLGPTYEQYF	TGCGCCAGCACCGAAGGTTTGGGACCGACCTACGAGCAGTACTTC
TRBV13	TRBD2	TRBJ2-7	many	CASSLGTGGGTYEQYF	TGTGCCAGCAGCTTAGGCACGGGGGGGGGAACCTACGAGCAGTACTTC
TRBV20-1	TRBD1	TRBJ2-2	many	CSAWDSGNTGELFF	TGCAGTGCTTGGGACAGTGGTAACACCGGGGAGCTGTTTTTT
TRBV5-5	.	TRBJ1-3	many	CASSLGAASGNTIYF	TGTGCCAGCAGCTTGGGGGCTGCTTCTGGAAACACCATATATTTT
TRBV7-2	.	TRBJ2-2	many	CASSLLGLSTGELFF	TGTGCCAGCAGCTTATTAGGCTTATCAACCGGGGAGCTGTTTTTT
TRBV6-2/TRBV6-3	.	TRBJ2-3	many	CASSYGGNPDTQYF	TGTGCCAGCAGTTACGGAGGGAACCCAGATACGCAGTATTTT
TRBV4-2	TRBD1	TRBJ1-2	many	CASSQPTGVGYTF	TGTGCCAGCAGCCAACCTACAGGGGTTGGCTACACCTTC